This TCR beta chain was obtained from a study of blood T cell repertoires in COVID-19. In the study's own analysis: Scientists estimated how many nucleated cells there were by amplifying reference gene primers. Using immunoSEQ multiplex PCR, the repertoire was profiled, and TCRdb retains in-frame clones only, with some absent. The V and J calls and clone size were taken over from that table, and D and trimming were inferred from the DNA. This table has more than 100,000 clones, roughly 90% appearing once. V was trimmed by 2 bases and J by 6 bases, leaving 11 bases between them. The CDR3 sequence is 14 residues long. Germline V gene sequence: CDR1 SNHLY, CDR2 FYNNEI.

The source of this sequence is a woman in her sixties or seventies with acute or convalescent COVID-19. Material for sequencing was peripheral blood. V and J are TRBV2 and TRBJ2-1, with TRBD1 as a possible D gene (6 bases). DNA for the CDR3: TGTGCCAGCAGTGAACTTAGACAGGTCAATGAGCAGTTCTTC. Translating it yields CASSELRQVNEQFF.